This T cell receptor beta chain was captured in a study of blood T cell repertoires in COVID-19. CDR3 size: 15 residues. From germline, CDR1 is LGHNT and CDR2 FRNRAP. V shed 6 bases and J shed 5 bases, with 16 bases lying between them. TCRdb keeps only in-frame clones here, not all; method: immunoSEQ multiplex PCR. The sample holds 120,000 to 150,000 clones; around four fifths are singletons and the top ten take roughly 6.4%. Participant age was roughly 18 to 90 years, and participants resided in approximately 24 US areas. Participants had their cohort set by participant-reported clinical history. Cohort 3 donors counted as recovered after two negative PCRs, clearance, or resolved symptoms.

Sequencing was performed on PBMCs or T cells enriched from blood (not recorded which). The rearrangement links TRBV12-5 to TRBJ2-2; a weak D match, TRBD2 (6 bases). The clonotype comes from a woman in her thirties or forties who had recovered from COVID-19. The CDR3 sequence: CASGTMGGGTGELFF. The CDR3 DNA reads TGTGCTAGTGGGACTATGGGGGGAGGTACCGGGGAGCTGTTTTTT.